Listed below are T cell receptor beta chains from one sample, sequenced in a study of beta chain features in type 1 diabetes. The repertoire was sequenced with immunoSEQ multiplex PCR; TCRdb's copy has only in-frame clones and lacks some. The sample has fewer than 400,000 clones, over 7% seen once; the top ten hold approximately 1%. The sample comprised central memory CD4+ T cells from blood. These receptors were collected from a man aged 25 to 40 with type 1 diabetes. The CDR3 runs from the conserved cysteine through the conserved F or W. D genes are given only for firm matches. Not all rows give a size; the values are once, few, many and, for expanded clones, a class.

V gene	clone size	D gene	J gene	CDR3 DNA	CDR3 protein
TRBV7-8	-	-	TRBJ2-6	TGTGCCAGCAGCCCTACGAGGAGCTCTGGGGCCAACGTCCTGACTTTC	CASSPTRSSGANVLTF
TRBV9	few	TRBD1	TRBJ1-1	TGTGCCAGCAGCGTATCCCCAGGACAGGTCGGCACTGAAGCTTTCTTT	CASSVSPGQVGTEAFF
TRBV30	few	-	TRBJ1-1	TGTGCCTGGAGCGGGACTCAGACTGAAGCTTTCTTT	CAWSGTQTEAFF
TRBV19	-	-	TRBJ2-2	TGTGCCAGTAGTATAGGACAGGACCTGGGGGAGCTGTTTTTT	CASSIGQDLGELFF
TRBV5-1	-	-	TRBJ2-5	TGCGCCAGCAGCTTGGGGTCCTACCAAGAGACCCAGTACTTC	CASSLGSYQETQYF
TRBV11-2	-	TRBD1	TRBJ2-7	TGTGCCAGCAGCTTAGTTGCCCCGGGACAGGGATCCTCCTACGAGCAGTACTTC	CASSLVAPGQGSSYEQYF
TRBV7-2	few	TRBD1	TRBJ1-2	TGTGCCAGCAGCTCATGGACAGGGGGCGGCTATGGCTACACCTTC	CASSSWTGGGYGYTF
TRBV12-5	few	-	TRBJ1-1	TGTGCTAGTGGTTTGGTACTCAGCCTCCTTGGAGCGAACACTGAAGCTTTCTTT	CASGLVLSLLGANTEAFF
TRBV2	many	-	TRBJ1-6	TGTGCCAGCGGTGCTTTGCTAGGTTCACCCCTCCACTTT	CASGALLGSPLHF
TRBV7-8	few	TRBD2	TRBJ2-5	TGTGCCAGCAGCGTCGACTTTAGCGGGGGGGCCTACGAGACCCAGTACTTC	CASSVDFSGGAYETQYF
TRBV7-9	few	-	TRBJ1-6	TGTGCCAGCAGCTTAGGGGGCGGAGGGCGTTGGAATTCACCCCTCCACTTT	CASSLGGGGRWNSPLHF
TRBV18	many	-	TRBJ2-7	TGTGCCAGCTCACCAACGATTGAGGGCGAGCGGTACTTC	CASSPTIEGERYF
TRBV30	-	-	TRBJ1-5	TGTGCCTGGAGTGGTACACTCAATCAGCCCCAGCATTTT	CAWSGTLNQPQHF
TRBV9	-	-	TRBJ2-3	TGTGCCAGCGGGGCCCTGAGCACAGATACGCAGTATTTT	CASGALSTDTQYF
TRBV5-6	-	TRBD2	TRBJ2-3	TGTGCCAGCAGCCGACGGGGGGGCCGCACAGATACGCAGTATTTT	CASSRRGGRTDTQYF
TRBV25-1	-	-	TRBJ1-1	TGTGCCAGCAGTGCCGCGGGGGTGGCAGCTTTCTTT	CASSAAGVAAFF
TRBV14	-	TRBD2	TRBJ2-5	TGTGCCAGCAGCCAAGTTACGGGACTAGGGCGAGAGACCCAGTACTTC	CASSQVTGLGRETQYF
TRBV18	-	-	TRBJ2-5	TGTGCCAGCTCACCAAACGGACAAGGAATCGAGACCCAGTACTTC	CASSPNGQGIETQYF
TRBV30	-	-	TRBJ1-5	TGTGCCTGGAGTCCACCGGGAGCCAGCAATCAGCCCCAGCATTTT	CAWSPPGASNQPQHF
TRBV2	few	TRBD1	TRBJ2-7	TGTGCCAGCAGCCTGGACAGGGCCTACGAGCAGTACTTC	CASSLDRAYEQYF
TRBV7-2	few	-	TRBJ2-5	TGTGCCAGCAGCCCTGATTTTGGGGGAGAGACCCAGTACTTC	CASSPDFGGETQYF
TRBV30	-	-	TRBJ1-5	TGTGCCTGGAGTCGAGGAAGCAATCAGCCCCAGCATTTT	CAWSRGSNQPQHF
TRBV30	-	-	TRBJ1-2	TGTGCCTCGCCGGGACATCGTAACTATGGCTACACCTTC	CASPGHRNYGYTF
TRBV2	few	-	TRBJ1-4	TGTGCCAGCAGTGAACCGGTTGAAAAACTGTTTTTT	CASSEPVEKLFF
TRBV7-9	-	TRBD1	TRBJ2-3	TGTGCCAGCAGCGTACCGGGGGACAGGGGCCCAGATACGCAGTATTTT	CASSVPGDRGPDTQYF
TRBV5-1	few	-	TRBJ2-2	TGCGCCAGCAGCTTGGGCGTTCGGGGCGCCGGGGAGCTGTTTTTT	CASSLGVRGAGELFF
TRBV2	-	-	TRBJ2-5	TGTGCCAGTCTCCTTTGGGGCGGGGAGACCCAGTACTTC	CASLLWGGETQYF
TRBV7-2	few	TRBD2	TRBJ2-7	TGTGCCAGCAGCTTTCTAGCGGGGCGCTCCTACGAGCAGTACTTC	CASSFLAGRSYEQYF
TRBV7-2	-	-	TRBJ2-5	TGTGCCAGCAGCTTAGGGGACTTCCAAGAGACCCAGTACTTC	CASSLGDFQETQYF
TRBV18	-	-	TRBJ2-7	TGTGCCAGCTCACCACAAAACGAGCAGTACTTC	CASSPQNEQYF
TRBV4-2	few	TRBD1	TRBJ1-4	TGTGCCAGCAGCCCCCAGACAGGGTCTAATGAAAAACTGTTTTTT	CASSPQTGSNEKLFF
TRBV6-5	-	TRBD1	TRBJ1-1	TGTGCCAGCAGTACCCAGACAGGGGCGGCTTTCTTT	CASSTQTGAAFF
TRBV10-3	few	-	TRBJ1-1	TGTGCCATCAGTGAGGGGCCCCACACTGAAGCTTTCTTT	CAISEGPHTEAFF
TRBV7-2	-	-	TRBJ1-6	TGTGCCAGCAGCAAGGACGATTCACCCCTCCACTTT	CASSKDDSPLHF
TRBV9	-	-	TRBJ1-2	TGTGCCAGCAGCGTAGATGGTACAGTTGGCTACACCTTC	CASSVDGTVGYTF
TRBV7-2	few	TRBD2	TRBJ2-1	TGTGCCAGCAGCTTATCTCTAGCGGGGGTTTCGAATGAGCAGTTCTTC	CASSLSLAGVSNEQFF
TRBV5-5	-	-	TRBJ2-1	TGCGCCAGCAGCCCGATAGGTTACAATGAGCAGTTCTTC	CASSPIGYNEQFF
TRBV28	-	-	TRBJ2-7	TGTGCCAGCAGCTCCCCGGGGGTCAGGACCTACGAGCAGTACTTC	CASSSPGVRTYEQYF
TRBV6-6	-	TRBD1	TRBJ1-2	TGTGCCAGTCAAGGGGACAGGGGGCAACCCAACTATGGCTACACCTTC	CASQGDRGQPNYGYTF
TRBV28	-	TRBD2	TRBJ2-7	TGTGCCAGCACCTTTTCGGCGGACAGCGGGGGACCGAGGAACGAGCAGTACTTC	CASTFSADSGGPRNEQYF